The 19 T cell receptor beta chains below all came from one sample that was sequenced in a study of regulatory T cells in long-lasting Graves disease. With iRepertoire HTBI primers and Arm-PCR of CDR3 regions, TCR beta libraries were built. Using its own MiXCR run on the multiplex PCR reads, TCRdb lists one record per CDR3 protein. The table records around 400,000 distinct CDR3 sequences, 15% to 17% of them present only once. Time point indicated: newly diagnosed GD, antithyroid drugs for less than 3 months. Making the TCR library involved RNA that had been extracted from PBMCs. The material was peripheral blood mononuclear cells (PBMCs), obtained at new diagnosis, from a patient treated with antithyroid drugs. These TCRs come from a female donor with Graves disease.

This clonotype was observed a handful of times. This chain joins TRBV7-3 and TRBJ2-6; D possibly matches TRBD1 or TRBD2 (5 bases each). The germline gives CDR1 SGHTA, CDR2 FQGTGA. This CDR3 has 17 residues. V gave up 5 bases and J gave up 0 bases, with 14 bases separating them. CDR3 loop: CASSPGTGASGANVLTF. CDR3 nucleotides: TGTGCCAGCAGCCCCGGGACCGGCGCCTCTGGGGCCAACGTCCTGACTTTC. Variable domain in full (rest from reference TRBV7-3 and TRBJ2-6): GAGVSQTPSNKVTEKGKYVELRCDPISGHTALYWYRQSLGQGPEFLIYFQGTGAADDSGLPNDRFFAVRPEGSVSTLKIQRTERGDSAVYLCASSPGTGASGANVLTFGAGSRLTVL.

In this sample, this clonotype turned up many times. The CDR3: CASSRVFRAPRVTEAFF. Here the CDR3 DNA reads TGTGCCAGCAGCCGAGTTTTCAGGGCCCCTCGGGTAACTGAAGCTTTCTTT. The rearrangement uses TRBV27 and TRBJ1-1; TRBD1 might be the D (5 bases). The CDR3 covers 17 residues. V lost 6 bases, J lost 5 bases, and 25 bases lay in between. Germline V gene lookup returns CDR1 MNHEY and CDR2 SMNVEV (reference sequence).

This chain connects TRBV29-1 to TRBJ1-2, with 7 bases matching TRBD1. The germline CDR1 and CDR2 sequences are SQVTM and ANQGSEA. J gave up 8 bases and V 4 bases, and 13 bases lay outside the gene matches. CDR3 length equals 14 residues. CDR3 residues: CSVVKGAGRGGYTF. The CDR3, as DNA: TGCAGCGTTGTCAAGGGGGCGGGCCGGGGCGGCTACACCTTC.

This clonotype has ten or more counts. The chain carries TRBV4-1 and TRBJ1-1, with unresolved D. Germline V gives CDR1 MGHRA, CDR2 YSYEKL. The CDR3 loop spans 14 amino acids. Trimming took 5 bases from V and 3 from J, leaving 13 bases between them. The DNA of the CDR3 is TGCGCCAGCAGCACGAGGACCGGAGACACTGAAGCTTTCTTT. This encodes CASSTRTGDTEAFF.

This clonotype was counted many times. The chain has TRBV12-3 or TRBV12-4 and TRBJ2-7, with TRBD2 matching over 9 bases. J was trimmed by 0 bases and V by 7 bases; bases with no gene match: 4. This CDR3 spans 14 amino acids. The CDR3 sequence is CASKIAGDSYEQYF. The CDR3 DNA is TGTGCCAGCAAAATAGCGGGAGACTCCTACGAGCAGTACTTC.

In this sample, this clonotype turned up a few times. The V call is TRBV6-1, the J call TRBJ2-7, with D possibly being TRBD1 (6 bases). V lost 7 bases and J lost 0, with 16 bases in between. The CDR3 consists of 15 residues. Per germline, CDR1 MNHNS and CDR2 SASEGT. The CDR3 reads CASTPGAASSYEQYF. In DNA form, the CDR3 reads TGTGCCAGCACCCCAGGGGCAGCGAGCTCCTACGAGCAGTACTTC.

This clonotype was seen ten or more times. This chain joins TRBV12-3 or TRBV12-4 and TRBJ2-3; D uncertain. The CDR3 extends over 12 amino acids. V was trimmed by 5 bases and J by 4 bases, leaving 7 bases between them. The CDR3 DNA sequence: TGTGCCAGCAGTCCCACGTCAGATACGCAGTATTTT. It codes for CASSPTSDTQYF.

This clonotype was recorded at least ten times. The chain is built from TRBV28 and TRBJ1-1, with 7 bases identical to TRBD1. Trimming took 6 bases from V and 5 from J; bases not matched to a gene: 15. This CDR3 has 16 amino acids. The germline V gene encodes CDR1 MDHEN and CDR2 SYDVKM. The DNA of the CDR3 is TGTGCCAGCAGCTCACTCAGGGGGGCAGATAGGACTGAAGCTTTCTTT. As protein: CASSSLRGADRTEAFF.

CDR3 in DNA: TGTGCCAGCAGCCTCCCCGGGGTTATTCAAGAGACCCAGTACTTC. Its protein is CASSLPGVIQETQYF. The V and J genes are TRBV7-9 and TRBJ2-5; D might be TRBD2 (5 bases). Trimming pared 5 bases from V and 2 bases from J, leaving 15 bases between. Germline CDR1 SEHNR, CDR2 FQNEAQ (reference sequence). CDR3 length: 15 residues.

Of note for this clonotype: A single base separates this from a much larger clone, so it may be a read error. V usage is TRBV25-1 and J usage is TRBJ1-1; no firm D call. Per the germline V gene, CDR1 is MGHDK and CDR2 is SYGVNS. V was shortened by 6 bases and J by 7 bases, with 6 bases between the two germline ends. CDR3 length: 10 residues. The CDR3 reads CASRAGEAFF. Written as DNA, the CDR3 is TGTGCCAGCAGGGCGGGTGAAGCTTTCTTT.

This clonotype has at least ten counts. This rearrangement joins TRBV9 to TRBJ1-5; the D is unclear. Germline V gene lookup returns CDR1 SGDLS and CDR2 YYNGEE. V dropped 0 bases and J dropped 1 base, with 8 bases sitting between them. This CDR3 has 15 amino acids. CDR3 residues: CASSVDSQSNQPQHF. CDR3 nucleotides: TGTGCCAGCAGCGTAGACAGCCAGAGCAATCAGCCCCAGCATTTT.

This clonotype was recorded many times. The CDR3 protein is CASSLGGQGYTDTQYF. Written as DNA, the CDR3 is TGCGCCAGCAGCTTGGGGGGACAGGGGTACACAGATACGCAGTATTTT. The chain links TRBV5-1 to TRBJ2-3; 10 positions agree with TRBD1. V lost 0 bases and J lost 2; bases outside the gene matches: 3. The CDR3 has 16 residues. CDR1 and CDR2 (germline): SGHRS, YFSETQ.

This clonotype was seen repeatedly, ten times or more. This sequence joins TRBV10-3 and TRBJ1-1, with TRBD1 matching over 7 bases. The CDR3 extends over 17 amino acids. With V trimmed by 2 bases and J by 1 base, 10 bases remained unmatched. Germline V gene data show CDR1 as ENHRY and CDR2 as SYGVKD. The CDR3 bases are TGTGCCATCAGTGAGGACAGGGCAAATCCGGGGAACACTGAAGCTTTCTTT. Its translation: CAISEDRANPGNTEAFF.

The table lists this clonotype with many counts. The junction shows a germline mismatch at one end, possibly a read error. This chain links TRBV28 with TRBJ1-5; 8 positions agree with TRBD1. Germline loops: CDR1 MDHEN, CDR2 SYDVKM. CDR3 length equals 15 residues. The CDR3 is CASSLYRGINQPQHF. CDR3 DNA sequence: TGTGCCAGCAGCTTATACAGGGGGATCAATCAGCCCCAGCATTTT.

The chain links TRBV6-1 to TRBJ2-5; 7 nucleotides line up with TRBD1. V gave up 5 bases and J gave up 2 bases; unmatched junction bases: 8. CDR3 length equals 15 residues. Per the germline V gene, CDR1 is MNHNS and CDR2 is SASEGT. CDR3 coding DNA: TGTGCCAGCAGTCGTAGGGGGACAGTTCAAGAGACCCAGTACTTC. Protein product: CASSRRGTVQETQYF.

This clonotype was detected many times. Written as DNA, the CDR3 is TGTGCCAGCAGTTCAACAGACAGGGACCACAATCAGCCCCAGCATTTT. It yields the protein CASSSTDRDHNQPQHF. V and J are TRBV28 and TRBJ1-5, with 7 bases aligning to TRBD1. V was pared by 4 bases and J by 3 bases, with 9 bases of the junction left unmatched. CDR1 is MDHEN and CDR2 is SYDVKM in the germline V gene. The CDR3 length is 16 residues.

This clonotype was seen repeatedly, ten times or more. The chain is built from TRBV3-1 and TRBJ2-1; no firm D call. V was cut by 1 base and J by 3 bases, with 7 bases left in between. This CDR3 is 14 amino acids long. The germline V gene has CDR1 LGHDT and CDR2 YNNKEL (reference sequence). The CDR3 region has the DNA TGTGCCAGCAGCCAAGTTCCGGTCTACAATGAGCAGTTCTTC. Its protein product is CASSQVPVYNEQFF.

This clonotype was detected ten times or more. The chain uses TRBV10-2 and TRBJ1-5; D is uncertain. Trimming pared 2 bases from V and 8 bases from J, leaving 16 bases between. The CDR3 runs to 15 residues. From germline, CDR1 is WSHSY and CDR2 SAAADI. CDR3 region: CASSEIAGAGKPQHF. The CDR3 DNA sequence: TGCGCCAGCAGTGAGATTGCGGGAGCCGGGAAGCCCCAGCATTTT.

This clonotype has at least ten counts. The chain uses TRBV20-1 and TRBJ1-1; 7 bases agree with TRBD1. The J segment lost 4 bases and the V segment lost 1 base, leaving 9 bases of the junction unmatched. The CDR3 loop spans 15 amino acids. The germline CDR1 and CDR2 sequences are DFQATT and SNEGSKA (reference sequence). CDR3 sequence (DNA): TGCAGTGCTAGAGTGTCAGGGGGGGGAGGCACTGAAGCTTTCTTT. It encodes CSARVSGGGGTEAFF.